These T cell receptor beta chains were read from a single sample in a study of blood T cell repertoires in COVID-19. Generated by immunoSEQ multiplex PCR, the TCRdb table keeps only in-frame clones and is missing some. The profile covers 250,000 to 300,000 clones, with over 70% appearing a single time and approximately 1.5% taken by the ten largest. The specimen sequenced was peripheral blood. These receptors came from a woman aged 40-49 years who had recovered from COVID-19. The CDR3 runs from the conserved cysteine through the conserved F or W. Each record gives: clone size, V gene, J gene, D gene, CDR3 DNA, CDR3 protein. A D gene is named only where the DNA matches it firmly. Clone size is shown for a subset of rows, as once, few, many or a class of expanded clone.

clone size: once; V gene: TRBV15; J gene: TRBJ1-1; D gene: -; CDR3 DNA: TGTGCCACCAGCAGAGTCTCAGGGCCCACTGAAGCTTTCTTT; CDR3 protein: CATSRVSGPTEAFF
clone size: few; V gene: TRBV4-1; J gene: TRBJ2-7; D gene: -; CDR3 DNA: TGCGCCAGCAGCCAAATTGACAGGTACTCCTACGAGCAGTACTTC; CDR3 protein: CASSQIDRYSYEQYF
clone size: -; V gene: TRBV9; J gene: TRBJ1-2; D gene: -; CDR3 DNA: TGTGCCAGCAGCCTCCAGGCAGGCGACTATGGCTACACCTTC; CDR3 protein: CASSLQAGDYGYTF
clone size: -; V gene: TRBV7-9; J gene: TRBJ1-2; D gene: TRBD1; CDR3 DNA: TGTGCCAGCAGGCGACAGGGAGGTGGCTACACCTTC; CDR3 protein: CASRRQGGGYTF
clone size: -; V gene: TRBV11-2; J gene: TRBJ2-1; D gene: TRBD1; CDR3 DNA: TGTGCCAGCACCTCCCCGGGGACAGGGCATTTCCATGAGCAGTTCTTC; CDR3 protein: CASTSPGTGHFHEQFF
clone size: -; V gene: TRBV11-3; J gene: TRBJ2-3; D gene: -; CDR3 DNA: TGTGCCAGCAGCAGCAGTCCGGGGATAGAAGATACGCAGTATTTT; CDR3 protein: CASSSSPGIEDTQYF
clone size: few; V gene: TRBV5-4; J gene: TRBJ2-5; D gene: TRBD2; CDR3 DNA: TGTGCCAGCAGCTTGTCGGGGGGGCGAGAGACCCAGTACTTC; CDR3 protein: CASSLSGGRETQYF
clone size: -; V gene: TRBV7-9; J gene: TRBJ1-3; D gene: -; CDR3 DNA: TGTGCCAGCCAAGCGACGGCCTCTGGAAACACCATATATTTT; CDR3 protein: CASQATASGNTIYF
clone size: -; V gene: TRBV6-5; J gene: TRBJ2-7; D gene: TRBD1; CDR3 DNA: TGTGCCAGCCGCCTAATTGGGACAGGGAACGACGAGCAGTACTTC; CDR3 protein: CASRLIGTGNDEQYF
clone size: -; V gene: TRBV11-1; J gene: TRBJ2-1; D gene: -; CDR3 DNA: TGTGCCAGCAGCTTAGGGTCTAGCGCCTTAGTTGGTGAGCAGTTCTTC; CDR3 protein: CASSLGSSALVGEQFF
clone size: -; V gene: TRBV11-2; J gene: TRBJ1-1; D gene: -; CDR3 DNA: TGTGCCAGCAGCTTGCCCGGTTGGAGAATCAACACTGAAGCTTTCTTT; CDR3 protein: CASSLPGWRINTEAFF